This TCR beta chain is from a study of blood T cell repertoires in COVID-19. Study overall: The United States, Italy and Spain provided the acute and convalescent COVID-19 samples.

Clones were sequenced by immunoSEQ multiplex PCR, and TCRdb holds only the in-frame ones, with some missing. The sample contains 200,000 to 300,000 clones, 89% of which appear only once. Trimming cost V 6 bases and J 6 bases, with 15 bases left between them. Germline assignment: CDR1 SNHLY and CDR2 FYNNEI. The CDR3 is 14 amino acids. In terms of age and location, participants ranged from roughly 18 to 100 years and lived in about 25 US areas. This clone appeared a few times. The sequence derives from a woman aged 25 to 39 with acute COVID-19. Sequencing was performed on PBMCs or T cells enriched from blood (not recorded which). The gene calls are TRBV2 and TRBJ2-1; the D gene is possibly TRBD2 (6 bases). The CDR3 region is CASRKGLQPNEQFF. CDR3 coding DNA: TGTGCCAGCAGGAAGGGACTGCAACCCAATGAGCAGTTCTTC.